This TCR beta chain stems from a study of blood T cell repertoires in COVID-19. Turning to the study itself: Sites in the United States, Italy and Spain provided acute and convalescent COVID-19 samples. T cells, B-cell-depleted T cells, or PBMCs supplied cDNA or gDNA.

CDR3 size: 16 residues. V was clipped by 1 base and J by 0 bases, with 12 bases between them. Sequenced by immunoSEQ multiplex PCR; TCRdb stores in-frame clones only, minus some. This table holds 75,000 to 95,000 clones, approximately 88% found once. Material for sequencing was peripheral blood. V and J are TRBV23-1 and TRBJ1-2, with D possibly TRBD1 on 5 matching bases. Being an ORF, TRBV23-1 has a function that is uncertain. The sequence was obtained from a man aged 45-65 years with active COVID-19. CDR3 sequence (DNA): TGCGCCAGCAGTCAATACTGGGGCCGCTCTAACTATGGCTACACCTTC. This codes for CASSQYWGRSNYGYTF.